A selection of T cell receptor beta chains follows, all from one sample in a study of blood T cells in healthy people across ages. In TCRdb, the 5' RACE reads were re-called with MiXCR into one record per CDR3 protein. The sample holds 550,000 to 650,000 distinct CDR3 sequences, roughly a quarter seen once. In addition, the sample was reused for a study of T cells of mothers and their children.

The sample taken for sequencing was blood. Receptor source: a boy between 2 and 10 years old in good health. Each CDR3 is given with its conserved first and last residue. Clone size, where shown, is once, few, many, or a class for clones that have expanded.

size: NA; V: TRBV7-8; CDR3: CASSLAGLTIYNEQFF
size: once; V: TRBV11-2; CDR3: CASSLVGGPPTGELFF
size: few; V: TRBV27; CDR3: CASSLETGGYNEQFF
size: few; V: TRBV15; CDR3: CATSRVQPPQTQYF
size: NA; V: TRBV3-1; CDR3: CASSRTSGVTDTQYF
size: few; V: TRBV27; CDR3: CASSLVGLPLNEQFF
size: NA; V: TRBV14; CDR3: CASSQDQPDTQYF
size: few; V: TRBV7-2; CDR3: CASSPVPQGTGELFF
size: NA; V: TRBV9; CDR3: CASSGGTSGGKETQYF
size: NA; V: TRBV20-1; CDR3: CSAREAGAQETQYF
size: NA; V: TRBV20-1; CDR3: CSARPSTSGNTGELFF
size: NA; V: TRBV6-5; CDR3: CASSYHIGQGSDYGYTF
size: few; V: TRBV9; CDR3: CASSVGPADQETQYF
size: NA; V: TRBV29-1; CDR3: CSVEDLSGRALNEQFF
size: NA; V: TRBV29-1; CDR3: CSVEETGMNTEAFF
size: few; V: TRBV4-3; CDR3: CASSQGTGLGQFF
size: few; V: TRBV2; CDR3: CASILYSNYEQYF
size: once; V: TRBV20-1; CDR3: CSARASGRAGELFF
size: NA; V: TRBV12-3/TRBV12-4; CDR3: CASSPMGQSITGELFF
size: many; V: TRBV28; CDR3: CASSSSGTSGEQYF
size: NA; V: TRBV12-3/TRBV12-4; CDR3: CASSLEVSLMGYTF
size: NA; V: TRBV10-3; CDR3: CAIKLQAQGPLSYEQYF
size: NA; V: TRBV12-3/TRBV12-4; CDR3: CASSLSVIYGYTF
size: NA; V: TRBV27; CDR3: CASSFRAPQETRYF
size: NA; V: TRBV20-1; CDR3: CSARKATSGPYEQYF
size: few; V: TRBV6-2/TRBV6-3; CDR3: CAGSSGVPYEQYF
size: NA; V: TRBV3-1; CDR3: CASSQVPETQYF
size: few; V: TRBV2; CDR3: CASSQTRSPGLSRTDTQYF
size: few; V: TRBV7-2; CDR3: CASNFDPANYGYTF
size: many; V: TRBV7-2; CDR3: CASSLELAGFEQYF
size: few; V: TRBV6-1; CDR3: CASRSGRGVRAYEQYF
size: NA; V: TRBV7-9; CDR3: CASTLGHNEQFF
size: few; V: TRBV4-1; CDR3: CASSREGQGFLYNEQFF
size: few; V: TRBV7-9; CDR3: CAGTSGRAPNEQFF
size: NA; V: TRBV20-1; CDR3: CSASDRQGSFYEQYF
size: NA; V: TRBV28; CDR3: CASSLGGLAEYGEQFF